These T cell receptor beta chains were read from a single sample in a study of beta chain features in type 1 diabetes. Assay: immunoSEQ multiplex PCR; the TCRdb copy retains only in-frame clones and omits some. The table has 350,000 to 450,000 clones, about 14% seen once; the top ten hold less than 0.04%. The sample comprised naive CD4+ T cells from blood. The receptors stem from a man aged 25 to 40 in good health. CDR3s include the opening cysteine and the closing phenylalanine or tryptophan. D genes are given only for firm matches. Where a row states a size, it is once, few, many or the class of an expanded clone; other rows omit it.

j_gene: TRBJ2-1; v_gene: TRBV6-1; abundance: .; d_gene: .; CDR3nt: TGTGCCAGCAGTGAGTACACGGATATACCCAATGAGCAGTTCTTC; CDR3aa: CASSEYTDIPNEQFF
j_gene: TRBJ1-2; v_gene: TRBV29-1; abundance: few; d_gene: .; CDR3nt: TGCAGCGTTGAGGGCGCCAAGAAATATGGCTACACCTTC; CDR3aa: CSVEGAKKYGYTF
j_gene: TRBJ2-1; v_gene: TRBV7-8; abundance: few; d_gene: .; CDR3nt: TGTGCCAGCAGCGTTCGGACAGACAATGAGCAGTTCTTC; CDR3aa: CASSVRTDNEQFF
j_gene: TRBJ1-4; v_gene: TRBV30; abundance: many; d_gene: .; CDR3nt: TGTGCCTGGCACGGGACACCAGGGGAAAAACTGTTTTTT; CDR3aa: CAWHGTPGEKLFF
j_gene: TRBJ1-1; v_gene: TRBV30; abundance: .; d_gene: .; CDR3nt: TGTGCCTGGAGTCCCTCGCGGGACAACCTGAACACTGAAGCTTTCTTT; CDR3aa: CAWSPSRDNLNTEAFF
j_gene: TRBJ2-6; v_gene: TRBV4-3; abundance: .; d_gene: TRBD1; CDR3nt: TGCGCCAGCAGCCAAGGACAGGGGGCGTCCTACTGGGCCAACGTCCTGACTTTC; CDR3aa: CASSQGQGASYWANVLTF
j_gene: TRBJ2-2; v_gene: TRBV4-3; abundance: few; d_gene: .; CDR3nt: TGCGCCAGCAGCCAAGAGGAGGGGCCGAACACCGGGGAGCTGTTTTTT; CDR3aa: CASSQEEGPNTGELFF
j_gene: TRBJ2-5; v_gene: TRBV9; abundance: .; d_gene: .; CDR3nt: TGTGCCAGCAGCGGAGGTTTTTCGTACCAAGAGACCCAGTACTTC; CDR3aa: CASSGGFSYQETQYF
j_gene: TRBJ2-5; v_gene: TRBV5-1; abundance: .; d_gene: .; CDR3nt: TGCGCCAGCAAGGCCGAGGGCCCAAAGACCCAGTACTTC; CDR3aa: CASKAEGPKTQYF
j_gene: TRBJ2-2; v_gene: TRBV7-2; abundance: few; d_gene: .; CDR3nt: TGTGCCAGCAGCTTTCAGAGGAACACCGGGGAGCTGTTTTTT; CDR3aa: CASSFQRNTGELFF
j_gene: TRBJ1-4; v_gene: TRBV30; abundance: .; d_gene: TRBD1; CDR3nt: TGTGCCTGGGGCCTGACAGGGGGCGATGAAAAACTGTTTTTT; CDR3aa: CAWGLTGGDEKLFF
j_gene: TRBJ2-2; v_gene: TRBV11-2; abundance: .; d_gene: TRBD1; CDR3nt: TGTGCCAGCAGTCAGGGGGCTCATACCGGGGAGCTGTTTTTT; CDR3aa: CASSQGAHTGELFF
j_gene: TRBJ2-3; v_gene: TRBV18; abundance: .; d_gene: .; CDR3nt: TGTGCCAGCTCACCCAATAAGGGTACGCAGTATTTT; CDR3aa: CASSPNKGTQYF
j_gene: TRBJ2-5; v_gene: TRBV4-3; abundance: .; d_gene: TRBD1; CDR3nt: TGCGCCAGCAGCCAAGATGGGACAGGGGTTCAAGAGACCCAGTACTTC; CDR3aa: CASSQDGTGVQETQYF